This TCR beta chain was recovered during a study of OX40 agonist ivuxolimab in advanced cancers. The wider study: Males comprised over 80% of the group, whose mean age was approximately 61 years (range 23 to 79). Partial response was recorded in three patients: one hepatocellular carcinoma and two cutaneous melanoma cases.

As for this clone: Its antigen is still unknown.

Germline CDR1 is MNHNY and CDR2 is SVGAGI (reference sequence). Trimming pared 5 bases from V and 5 bases from J, leaving 10 bases between. The CDR3 runs 12 residues. Study-level points and caveats: Relative to CD4+, CD8+ T cells held more expanded clones on average.

Systemic immunosuppression or autoimmune disease history was grounds to exclude patients. Generated by immunoSEQ multiplex PCR, the TCRdb table keeps only in-frame clones and is missing some. This table has tens of thousands of clones, 90% to 95% appearing once. Source: CD4+ or CD8+ T cells sorted from blood, taken in a trial of the OX40 agonist ivuxolimab. V is TRBV6-6 and J is TRBJ2-7; TRBD1 is a possible D gene (5 bases). The sequence came from an adult with an advanced solid tumor such as melanoma, head and neck, liver or kidney cancer. The CDR3 DNA reads as TGTGCCAGCAGTCCACAGGCCAACGAGCAGTACTTC. It codes for CASSPQANEQYF.